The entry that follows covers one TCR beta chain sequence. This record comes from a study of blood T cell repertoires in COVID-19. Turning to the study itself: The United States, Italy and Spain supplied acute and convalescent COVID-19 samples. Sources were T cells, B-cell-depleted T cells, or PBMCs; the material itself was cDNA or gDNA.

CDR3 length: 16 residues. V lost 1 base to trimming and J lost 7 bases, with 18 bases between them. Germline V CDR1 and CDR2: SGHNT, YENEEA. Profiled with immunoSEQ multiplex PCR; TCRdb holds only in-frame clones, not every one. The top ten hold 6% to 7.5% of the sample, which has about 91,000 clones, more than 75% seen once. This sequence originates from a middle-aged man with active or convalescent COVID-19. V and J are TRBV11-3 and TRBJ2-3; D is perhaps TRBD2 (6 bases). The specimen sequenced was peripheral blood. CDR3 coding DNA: TGTGCCAGCAGCTTAGGTGGCGGGGTAGCGATCCATACGCAGTATTTT. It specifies CASSLGGGVAIHTQYF.